Each of the 25 T cell receptor beta chains below was sequenced from the same sample in a study of T cells in Graves' hyperthyroidism and ophthalmopathy. TCR beta CDR3 sequences were amplified from RNA transcripts. The HTBI set primed first-round TCR CDR3 RT-PCR. A single record per CDR3 protein comes from TCRdb applying MiXCR to the multiplex PCR reads. Here the sample spans around 390,000 distinct CDR3 sequences, roughly 14% being singletons. Material: blood. These receptors all stem from a woman younger than 45 with Graves' ophthalmopathy.

CDR3 sequence: CATSRDWTPDNSPLHF. As DNA, the CDR3 is TGTGCCACCAGCAGAGATTGGACACCGGATAATTCACCCCTCCACTTT. This chain uses TRBV15 with TRBJ1-6; the D gene is possibly TRBD1 (5 bases). The CDR3 consists of 16 residues. Germline loops: CDR1 LNHNV, CDR2 YYDKDF (reference sequence). The V and J ends lost 0 bases and 5 bases respectively, with 11 bases between them.

This clonotype was counted at least ten times. The J gene is TRBJ2-3, the V gene TRBV7-3; 14 nucleotides agree with TRBD2. The junction had 7 bases not matched to a gene; V was cut back by 5 bases and J by 6 bases. The V gene's germline CDR1 is SGHTA and CDR2 FQGTGA. The CDR3 runs 16 residues. In DNA, the CDR3 is TGTGCCAGCAGCCCAACGACTAGCGGGGGGGGTGATACGCAGTATTTT. This encodes CASSPTTSGGGDTQYF.

The gene calls are TRBV12-3 or TRBV12-4 and TRBJ2-4, with TRBD1 identical over 9 bases. CDR3 length: 17 residues. V was clipped by 1 base and J by 0 bases; unmatched bases: 4. CDR3 bases: TGTGCCAGCAGTTTAGATACAGGGGGCGCAGCCAAAAACATTCAGTACTTC. It translates to CASSLDTGGAAKNIQYF.

Ten or more counts support this clonotype. This chain links TRBV10-3 with TRBJ1-1; D unresolved. The CDR3 sequence is 14 residues long. The germline V and J ends were trimmed by 7 bases and 1 base, with 13 bases remaining between them. CDR1 ENHRY and CDR2 SYGVKD come from the germline V gene. CDR3 region: CAIKRLIENTEAFF. CDR3 nucleotide sequence: TGTGCCATCAAGAGGTTAATAGAGAACACTGAAGCTTTCTTT.

This clonotype was picked up a small number of times. The chain combines TRBV13 with TRBJ2-1, with D possibly TRBD2 on 6 matching bases. The germline V and J ends were trimmed by 3 bases and 7 bases, with 19 bases remaining between them. This CDR3 is built from 16 residues. The germline CDR1 and CDR2 sequences are PRHDT and FYEKMQ (reference sequence). The CDR3 is CASSFGGPWLGNEQFF. As DNA, the CDR3 is TGTGCCAGCAGCTTCGGGGGACCCTGGTTGGGAAATGAGCAGTTCTTC.

As for this clonotype: One end of the junction fails to match germline, which may point to a read error. The rearrangement joins TRBV28 to TRBJ2-7; D remains ambiguous. This CDR3 has 14 amino acids. Germline loops: CDR1 MDHEN, CDR2 SYDVKM. The CDR3 DNA is TGTGCCTGCAGGTTACAAGGAGACAACTACGAGCAGTACTTC. Protein product: CACRLQGDNYEQYF. The whole variable domain, filled in from reference TRBV28 and TRBJ2-7, reads DVKVTQSSRYLVKRTGEKVFLECVQDMDHENMFWYRQDPGLGLRLIYFSYDVKMKEKGDIPEGYSVSREKKERFSLILESASTNQTSMYLCACRLQGDNYEQYFGPGTRLTVT.

The genes are TRBV5-1 and TRBJ1-2, with unresolved D. Trimming stripped 1 base from V and 5 bases from J, with 12 bases between. Germline V CDR1 and CDR2: SGHRS, YFSETQ. The CDR3 totals 14 residues. As DNA, the CDR3 is TGCGCCAGCAGCTTGCTCGCCCGGCGGTATGGCTACACCTTC. Translated: CASSLLARRYGYTF.

This clonotype was seen repeatedly, ten times or more. This chain uses TRBV28 with TRBJ2-3; TRBD2 matches at 11 bases. V lost 5 bases, J lost 6 bases, and 7 bases stayed unmatched. The CDR3 is made up of 15 amino acids. Germline-derived CDR1 and CDR2 are MDHEN and SYDVKM. CDR3 in DNA: TGTGCCAGCAGTCTTAGCGGGGGGGCGGTCGATACGCAGTATTTT. Translation: CASSLSGGAVDTQYF.

The chain carries TRBV7-3 and TRBJ2-3, with TRBD2 identical over 14 bases. Germline lookup yields CDR1 SGHTA and CDR2 FQGTGA. J lost 1 base, V lost 3 bases, and 3 bases had no gene match. The length of the CDR3 is 17 residues. CDR3 nucleotides: TGTGCCAGCAGCTTGACTAGCGGGGGGGCGGGCACAGATACGCAGTATTTT. Its protein is CASSLTSGGAGTDTQYF. The variable domain in full, with the rest retrieved from reference TRBV7-3 and TRBJ2-3, is GAGVSQTPSNKVTEKGKYVELRCDPISGHTALYWYRQSLGQGPEFLIYFQGTGAADDSGLPNDRFFAVRPEGSVSTLKIQRTERGDSAVYLCASSLTSGGAGTDTQYFGPGTRLTVL.

V gene TRBV6-1 combines with J gene TRBJ2-3; 10 bases match TRBD2. The CDR3 contains 14 residues. Germline values: CDR1 MNHNS, CDR2 SASEGT. The V and J ends lost 7 bases and 9 bases, in that order; junction bases with no gene match: 10. The CDR3 DNA is TGTGCCAGCATCTCGGCTAGCGGGAGCTACACGCAGTATTTT. Translation: CASISASGSYTQYF.

This clonotype was counted a few times. CDR3 amino acids: CATDDRTNTGELFF. In DNA form, the CDR3 reads TGTGCCACCGACGACAGAACGAACACCGGGGAGCTGTTTTTT. The chain carries TRBV12-3 or TRBV12-4 and TRBJ2-2, with D possibly TRBD1 on 5 matching bases. The V end was cut by 10 bases, the J end by 0 bases, with 12 bases between. This CDR3 is 14 amino acids long.

This clonotype was observed many times. The chain couples TRBV5-6 to TRBJ1-6; D gene ambiguous. V lost 1 base and J lost 7, with 9 bases in between. From germline, CDR1 is SGHDT and CDR2 YYEEEE. The CDR3 has 14 amino acids. CDR3 amino acids: CASSLYGVNSPLHF. The CDR3 DNA reads as TGTGCCAGCAGCTTGTATGGGGTAAATTCACCCCTCCACTTT. Filled out from reference TRBV5-6 and TRBJ1-6, the complete variable domain reads DAGVTQSPTHLIKTRGQQVTLRCSPKSGHDTVSWYQQALGQGPQFIFQYYEEEERQRGNFPDRFSGHQFPNYSSELNVNALLLGDSALYLCASSLYGVNSPLHFGNGTRLTVT.

This clonotype was counted a few times. The chain is built from TRBV19 and TRBJ1-5; D unresolved. Deletions cut 5 bases from V and 3 bases from J, with 11 bases between. CDR1 is LNHDA and CDR2 is SQIVND in the germline V gene (reference sequence). The CDR3 is made up of 14 amino acids. CDR3 protein: CASSDGDNNQPQHF. DNA for the CDR3: TGTGCCAGTAGTGACGGGGATAACAATCAGCCCCAGCATTTT.

This clonotype was seen ten or more times. This CDR3 reads CASSPGVMNTEAFF. For the CDR3, the DNA is TGCGCCAGCAGCCCAGGGGTAATGAACACTGAAGCTTTCTTT. The chain carries TRBV5-1 and TRBJ1-1; the D gene is possibly TRBD1 (6 bases). V was clipped by 4 bases and J by 0 bases, with 10 bases between them. The V gene's germline CDR1 is SGHRS and CDR2 YFSETQ. The CDR3 loop spans 14 amino acids.

In its sample, this clonotype was seen a few times. This chain links TRBV4-1 with TRBJ1-1; 8 bases are a match to TRBD1. V was clipped by 3 bases and J by 1 base; unmatched bases: 4. CDR3 length equals 15 residues. Germline CDR1 is MGHRA and CDR2 is YSYEKL. CDR3 nucleotides: TGCGCCAGCAGCCACCTCGGGACAGGGAACACTGAAGCTTTCTTT. Translation gives CASSHLGTGNTEAFF.

This clonotype was picked up many times. The J gene is TRBJ1-6, the V gene TRBV3-1, with 7 positions matching TRBD1. The V gene's germline CDR1 is LGHDT and CDR2 YNNKEL (reference sequence). CDR3 size: 16 residues. The trim removed 1 base at V and 8 bases at J, leaving 8 bases unmatched. This CDR3 is CASSQVPRGRDSPLHF. CDR3 in DNA: TGTGCCAGCAGCCAAGTACCAAGGGGGCGAGATTCACCCCTCCACTTT.

Ten or more counts support this clonotype. The gene calls are TRBV5-1 and TRBJ2-1, with 8 bases lining up with TRBD1. Germline assignment: CDR1 SGHRS and CDR2 YFSETQ. This CDR3 has 15 residues. The J segment lost 1 base and the V segment lost 8 bases, leaving 8 bases of the junction unmatched. The CDR3 reads CARPKQGGSYNEQFF. The CDR3 DNA reads TGCGCCAGACCAAAACAGGGGGGTTCCTACAATGAGCAGTTCTTC.

This clonotype was found a few times. The chain couples TRBV9 to TRBJ2-6, with 8 bases identical to TRBD1. With 0 bases clipped from V and 4 bases from J, the junction kept 6 bases outside the gene matches. The CDR3 is 17 amino acids. Germline CDR1 is SGDLS and CDR2 is YYNGEE. CDR3 bases: TGTGCCAGCAGCGTAGAGGACAGGGTCTGGGGGGCCAACGTCCTGACTTTC. It specifies CASSVEDRVWGANVLTF. Supplemented by reference TRBV9 and TRBJ2-6, the full variable domain reads DSGVTQTPKHLITATGQRVTLRCSPRSGDLSVYWYQQSLDQGLQFLIQYYNGEERAKGNILERFSAQQFPDLHSELNLSSLELGDSALYFCASSVEDRVWGANVLTFGAGSRLTVL.

This sequence joins TRBV11-3 and TRBJ2-5; D is unclear. CDR3 length equals 13 residues. V lost 8 bases to trimming and J lost 3 bases, with 13 bases between them. Per the germline V gene, CDR1 is SGHNT and CDR2 is YENEEA. Written as DNA, the CDR3 is TGTGCCAGCGAACGGCCGGAAGAAGAGACCCAGTACTTC. It is translated as CASERPEEETQYF.

Only a few counts were recorded for this clonotype. This could be a read error, since a much larger clone is one nucleotide away. V and J are TRBV7-2 and TRBJ2-3; 7 bases fit TRBD1. CDR3 length: 16 residues. Germline loops: CDR1 SGHTA, CDR2 FQGNSA. V lost 7 bases, J lost 2 bases, and 12 bases stayed unmatched. The CDR3 DNA follows: TGTGCCAGCAACGGAGAGGGGGCCTTGTACACAGATACGCAGTATTTT. It is translated as CASNGEGALYTDTQYF.

Of note for this clonotype: Possible read error: a much larger clone is one base away. The V call is TRBV12-3 or TRBV12-4, the J call TRBJ1-2; 9 positions match TRBD1. The CDR3 totals 15 residues. V was pared by 6 bases and J by 7 bases, with 12 bases of the junction left unmatched. The CDR3 region is CASRGGTGKECGYTF. CDR3 nucleotides: TGTGCCAGCAGGGGGGGGACAGGGAAGGAGTGTGGCTACACCTTC.

The rearrangement joins TRBV19 to TRBJ2-2; unclear D gene. CDR3 length: 15 amino acids. Germline CDR1 LNHDA, CDR2 SQIVND (reference sequence). V dropped 3 bases and J dropped 0 bases, with 8 bases sitting between them. The DNA for the CDR3 is TGTGCCAGTAGTATGTTAGACACGAACACCGGGGAGCTGTTTTTT. Amino acids: CASSMLDTNTGELFF.

This clonotype was counted at least ten times. This chain joins TRBV6-1 and TRBJ2-7, with D possibly matching TRBD1 (6 bases). Trimming stripped 6 bases from V and 0 bases from J, with 12 bases between. This CDR3 has 14 residues. Germline V gene sequence: CDR1 MNHNS, CDR2 SASEGT. CDR3 protein: CASRQDSSSYEQYF. CDR3 bases: TGTGCCAGCAGGCAGGACAGCAGCTCCTACGAGCAGTACTTC.

This clonotype was counted many times. J is TRBJ2-7 and V is TRBV18; 9 nucleotides line up with TRBD2. This CDR3 is built from 13 residues. The trim removed 5 bases at V and 6 bases at J, leaving 5 bases unmatched. CDR1 is KGHSH, CDR2 LQKENI, per germline. The CDR3 region is CASSSSGVPEQYF. The CDR3 DNA reads TGTGCCAGCTCATCTAGCGGGGTACCCGAGCAGTACTTC.

This clonotype was found many times. The CDR3 nucleotides read TGTGCCAGCAGCTCCGACCGGGACAGGGGGTTTCCCTACGAGCAGTACTTC. The encoded protein is CASSSDRDRGFPYEQYF. The chain combines TRBV11-2 with TRBJ2-7; TRBD1 matches at 11 bases. The germline CDR1 and CDR2 sequences are SGHAT and FQNNGV. The CDR3 runs 17 residues. Unmatched junction bases numbered 10, after V lost 4 bases and J lost 2 bases.